The present TCR beta chain was sequenced within a study of technical replicates of blood from a handful of donors. Only in-frame clones appear in the TCRdb table, and some are missing; sequencing was by immunoSEQ multiplex PCR. The data contain more than 50,000 clones, just under 90% of them singletons. The sample comprised PBMCs. The sequence came from a human donor in good health. Some clones in this sample may be carry-over from other donors' samples.

CDR3 in amino acids: CASSSWAADQQYF. The DNA for the CDR3 is TGTGCCAGCAGCTCATGGGCAGCCGATCAGCAGTACTTC. The genes are TRBV7-2 and TRBJ2-7; D gene uncertain. Germline-derived CDR1 and CDR2 are SGHTA and FQGNSA. The CDR3 length is 13 residues. V was cut by 4 bases and J by 8 bases, with 15 bases left in between.